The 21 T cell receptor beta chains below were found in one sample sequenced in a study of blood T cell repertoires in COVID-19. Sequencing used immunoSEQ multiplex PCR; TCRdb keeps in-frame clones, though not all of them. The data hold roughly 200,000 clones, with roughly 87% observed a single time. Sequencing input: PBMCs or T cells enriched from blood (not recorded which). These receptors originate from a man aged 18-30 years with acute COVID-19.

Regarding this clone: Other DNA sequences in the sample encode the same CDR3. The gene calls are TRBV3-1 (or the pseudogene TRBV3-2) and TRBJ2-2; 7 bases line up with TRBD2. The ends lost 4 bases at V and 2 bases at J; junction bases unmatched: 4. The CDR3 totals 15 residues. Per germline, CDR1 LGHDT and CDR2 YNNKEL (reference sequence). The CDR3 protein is CASSPSGGNTGELFF. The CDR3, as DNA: TGTGCCAGCAGCCCTAGCGGAGGAAACACCGGGGAGCTGTTTTTT.

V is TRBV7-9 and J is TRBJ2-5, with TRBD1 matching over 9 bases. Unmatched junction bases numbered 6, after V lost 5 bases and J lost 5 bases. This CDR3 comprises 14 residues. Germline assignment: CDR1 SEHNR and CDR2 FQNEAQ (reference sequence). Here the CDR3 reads CASSPWDREETQYF. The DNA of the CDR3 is TGTGCCAGCAGCCCGTGGGACAGGGAGGAGACCCAGTACTTC.

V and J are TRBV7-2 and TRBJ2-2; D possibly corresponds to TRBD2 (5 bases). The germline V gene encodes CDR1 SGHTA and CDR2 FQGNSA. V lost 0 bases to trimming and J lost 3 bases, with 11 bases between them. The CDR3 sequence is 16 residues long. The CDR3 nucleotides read TGTGCCAGCAGCTTAGCACGGGGTTACGACACCGGGGAGCTGTTTTTT. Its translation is CASSLARGYDTGELFF.

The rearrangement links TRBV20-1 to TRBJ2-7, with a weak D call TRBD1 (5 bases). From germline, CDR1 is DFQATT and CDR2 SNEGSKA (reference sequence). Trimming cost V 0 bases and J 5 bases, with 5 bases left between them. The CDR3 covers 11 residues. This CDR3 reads CSAREGDEQYF. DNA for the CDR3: TGCAGTGCTAGAGAAGGGGACGAGCAGTACTTC.

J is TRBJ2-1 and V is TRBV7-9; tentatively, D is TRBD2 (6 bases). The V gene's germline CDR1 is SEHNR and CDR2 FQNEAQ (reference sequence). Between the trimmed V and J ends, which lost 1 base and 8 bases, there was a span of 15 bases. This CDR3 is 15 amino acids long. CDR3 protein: CASSLGGSPGDEQFF. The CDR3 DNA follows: TGTGCCAGCAGCTTAGGGGGCAGCCCGGGGGATGAGCAGTTCTTC.

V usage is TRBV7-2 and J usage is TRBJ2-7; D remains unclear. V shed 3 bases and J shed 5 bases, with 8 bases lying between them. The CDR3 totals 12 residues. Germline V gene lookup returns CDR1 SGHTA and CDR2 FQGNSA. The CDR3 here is CASSFGLHEQYF. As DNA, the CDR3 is TGTGCCAGCAGCTTTGGGCTCCACGAGCAGTACTTC.

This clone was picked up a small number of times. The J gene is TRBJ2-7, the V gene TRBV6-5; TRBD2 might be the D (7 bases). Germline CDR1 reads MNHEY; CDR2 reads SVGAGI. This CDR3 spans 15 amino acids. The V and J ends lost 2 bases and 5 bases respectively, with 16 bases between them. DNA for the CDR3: TGTGCCAGCAGTTACGGCGGAGGGGGGGAACACGAGCAGTACTTC. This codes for CASSYGGGGEHEQYF.

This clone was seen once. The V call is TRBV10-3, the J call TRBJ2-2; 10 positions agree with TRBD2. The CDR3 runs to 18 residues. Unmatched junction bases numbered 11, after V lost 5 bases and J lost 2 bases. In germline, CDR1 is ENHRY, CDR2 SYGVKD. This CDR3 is CAISRYGLAEINTGELFF. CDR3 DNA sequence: TGTGCCATCAGTCGCTACGGACTAGCGGAAATCAACACCGGGGAGCTGTTTTTT.

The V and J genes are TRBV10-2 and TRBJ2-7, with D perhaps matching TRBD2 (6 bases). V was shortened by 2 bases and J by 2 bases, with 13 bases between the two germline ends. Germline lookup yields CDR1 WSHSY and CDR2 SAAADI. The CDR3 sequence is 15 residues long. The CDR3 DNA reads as TGCGCCAGCAGTGAGGGGGGGAGAGGCACCTACGAGCAGTACTTC. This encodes CASSEGGRGTYEQYF.

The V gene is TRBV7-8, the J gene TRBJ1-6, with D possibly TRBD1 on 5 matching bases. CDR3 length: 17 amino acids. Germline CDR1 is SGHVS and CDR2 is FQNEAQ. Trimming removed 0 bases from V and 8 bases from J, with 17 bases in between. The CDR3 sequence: CASSLARVGGEYSPLHF. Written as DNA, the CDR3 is TGTGCCAGCAGCTTAGCCCGAGTCGGGGGAGAGTATTCACCCCTCCACTTT.

The CDR3 bases are TGTGCCAGCAGGACAGGGGGCGCGGGTCGAGAGACCCAGTACTTC. Translating it yields CASRTGGAGRETQYF. This chain connects TRBV2 to TRBJ2-5; 10 bases agree with TRBD1. CDR1 SNHLY and CDR2 FYNNEI come from the germline V gene. CDR3 length: 15 amino acids. V dropped 6 bases and J dropped 4; count of bases not matched to a gene: 8. Full variable domain (remainder filled in from reference TRBV2 and TRBJ2-5): EPEVTQTPSHQVTQMGQEVILRCVPISNHLYFYWYRQILGQKVEFLVSFYNNEISEKSEIFDDQFSVERPDGSNFTLKIRSTKLEDSAMYFCASRTGGAGRETQYFGPGTRLLVL.

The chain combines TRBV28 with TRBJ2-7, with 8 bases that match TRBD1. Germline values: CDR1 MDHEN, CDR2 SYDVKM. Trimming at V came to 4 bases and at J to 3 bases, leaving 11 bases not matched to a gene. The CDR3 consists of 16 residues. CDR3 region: CASSSHRDRLYYEQYF. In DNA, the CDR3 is TGTGCCAGCAGTTCCCACCGGGACAGGCTCTACTACGAGCAGTACTTC.

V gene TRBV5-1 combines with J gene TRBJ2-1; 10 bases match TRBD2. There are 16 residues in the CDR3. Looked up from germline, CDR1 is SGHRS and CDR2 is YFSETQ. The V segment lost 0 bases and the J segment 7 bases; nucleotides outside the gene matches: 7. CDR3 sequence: CASSLVLAGVRNEQFF. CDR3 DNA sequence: TGCGCCAGCAGCTTGGTCCTAGCGGGAGTGAGGAATGAGCAGTTCTTC.

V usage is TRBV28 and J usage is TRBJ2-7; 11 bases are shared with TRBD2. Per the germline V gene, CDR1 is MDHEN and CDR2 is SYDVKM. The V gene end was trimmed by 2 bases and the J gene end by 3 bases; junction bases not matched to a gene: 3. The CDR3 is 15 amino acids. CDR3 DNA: TGTGCCAGCAGTTTAGAACTAGCGGGGGTCTACGAGCAGTACTTC. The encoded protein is CASSLELAGVYEQYF.

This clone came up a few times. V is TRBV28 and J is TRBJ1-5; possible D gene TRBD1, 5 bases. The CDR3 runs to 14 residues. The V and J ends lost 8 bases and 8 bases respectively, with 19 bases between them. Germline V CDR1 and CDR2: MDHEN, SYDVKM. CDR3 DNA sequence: TGTGCCAGCCGAAAAGGGAGGGGAATAGAGCCCCAGCATTTT. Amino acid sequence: CASRKGRGIEPQHF. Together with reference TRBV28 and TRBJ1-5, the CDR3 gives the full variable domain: DVKVTQSSRYLVKRTGEKVFLECVQDMDHENMFWYRQDPGLGLRLIYFSYDVKMKEKGDIPEGYSVSREKKERFSLILESASTNQTSMYLCASRKGRGIEPQHFGDGTRLSIL.

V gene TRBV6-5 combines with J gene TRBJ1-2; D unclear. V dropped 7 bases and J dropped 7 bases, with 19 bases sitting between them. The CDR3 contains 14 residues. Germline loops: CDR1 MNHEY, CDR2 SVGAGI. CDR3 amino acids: CASTSPQGGPGYTF. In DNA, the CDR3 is TGTGCCAGCACCTCCCCACAAGGCGGCCCTGGCTACACCTTC.

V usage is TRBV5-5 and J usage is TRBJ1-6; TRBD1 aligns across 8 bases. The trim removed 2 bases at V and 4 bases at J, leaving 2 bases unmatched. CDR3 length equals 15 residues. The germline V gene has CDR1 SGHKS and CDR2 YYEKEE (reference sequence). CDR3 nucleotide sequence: TGTGCCAGCAGCTTCCGACAGGGGTATAATTCACCCCTCCACTTT. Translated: CASSFRQGYNSPLHF.

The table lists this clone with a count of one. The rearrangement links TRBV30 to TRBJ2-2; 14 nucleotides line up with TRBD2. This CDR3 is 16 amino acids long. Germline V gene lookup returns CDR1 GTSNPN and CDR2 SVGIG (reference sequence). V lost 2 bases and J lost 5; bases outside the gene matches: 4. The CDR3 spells CAWSPGLAGETGELFF. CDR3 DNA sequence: TGTGCCTGGAGTCCGGGACTAGCGGGAGAGACCGGGGAGCTGTTTTTT.

This chain's CDR3 is CASSGAAPYEQYF. The DNA of the CDR3 is TGTGCCAGCAGCGGGGCAGCACCCTACGAGCAGTACTTC. V usage is TRBV9 and J usage is TRBJ2-7; no clear D gene. Germline V lookup: CDR1 SGDLS, CDR2 YYNGEE. This CDR3 contains 13 residues. V gave up 3 bases and J gave up 2 bases, with 9 bases separating them.

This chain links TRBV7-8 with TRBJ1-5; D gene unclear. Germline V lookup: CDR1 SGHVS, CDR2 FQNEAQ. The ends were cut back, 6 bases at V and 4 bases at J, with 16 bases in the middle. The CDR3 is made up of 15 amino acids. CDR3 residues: CASSYSRHLNQPQHF. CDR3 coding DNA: TGTGCCAGCAGTTACTCGCGGCACCTTAATCAGCCCCAGCATTTT. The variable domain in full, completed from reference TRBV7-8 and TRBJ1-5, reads GAGVSQSPRYKVAKRGQDVALRCDPISGHVSLFWYQQALGQGPEFLTYFQNEAQLDKSGLPSDRFFAERPEGSVSTLKIQRTQQEDSAVYLCASSYSRHLNQPQHFGDGTRLSIL.

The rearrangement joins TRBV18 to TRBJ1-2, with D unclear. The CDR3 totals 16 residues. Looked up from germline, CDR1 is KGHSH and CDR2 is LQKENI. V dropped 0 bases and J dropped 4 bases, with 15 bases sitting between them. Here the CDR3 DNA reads TGTGCCAGCTCACCACCGTATGGCGGTACTAGCTATGGCTACACCTTC. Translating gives CASSPPYGGTSYGYTF.